This T cell receptor beta chain appears in the sequencing data of a study of T-cell memory formation after mild COVID-19. The CDR3 loop spans 14 amino acids. Trimming cost V 5 bases and J 6 bases, with 16 bases left between them. Comments on this clonotype: Its antigen is currently unknown.

Constant-segment primers served in 5'RACE that generated TCR alpha and TCR beta cDNA libraries bearing sample barcodes and UMIs. TCRdb itself ran the 5' RACE reads through MiXCR, one entry per CDR3 protein. The sample lists about 500,000 distinct CDR3 sequences; over 20% were seen once. Study findings and constraints: The pre-infection memory compartment contained some responding clones, suggesting cross-reactive memory joined. Clones shrinking from day 15 to 85 showed even CD4/CD8 mixes; later expanders tilted CD4+.

This rearrangement joins TRBV12-3 or TRBV12-4 to TRBJ1-1; tentative D call: TRBD1 (5 bases). Sequencing was performed on PBMCs or a T cell subset sorted from them (not recorded which). The sequence was collected from an adult woman who had mild COVID-19 (a few samples of this study predate the infection). Cell type and time point are not known. The CDR3 here is CASSGPYVGAEAFF. In DNA form, the CDR3 reads TGTGCCAGCAGTGGACCCTACGTGGGGGCTGAAGCTTTCTTT.